These T cell receptor beta chains were read from a single sample in a study of beta chain features in type 1 diabetes. Some clones are missing from TCRdb's copy, which holds only in-frame ones; the method was immunoSEQ multiplex PCR. The sample carries 310,000 or so clones, about a tenth recorded once. The sample comprised central memory CD4+ T cells from blood. Receptors originate from a man aged 30 to 39 with type 1 diabetes. CDR3s include the opening cysteine and the closing phenylalanine or tryptophan. D genes are given only for firm matches. Some rows mark clone size as missing; the rest say once, few, many or name a class of expanded clone.

j_gene: TRBJ1-5
d_gene: NA
v_gene: TRBV10-3
abundance: NA
CDR3aa: CAISGGDSNQPQHF
CDR3nt: TGTGCCATCAGTGGGGGGGACAGCAATCAGCCCCAGCATTTT

j_gene: TRBJ1-1
d_gene: NA
v_gene: TRBV7-6
abundance: NA
CDR3aa: CASSLARNTEAFF
CDR3nt: TGTGCCAGCAGCTTAGCCCGTAACACTGAAGCTTTCTTT

j_gene: TRBJ1-4
d_gene: TRBD1
v_gene: TRBV30
abundance: few
CDR3aa: CAWSGETGANEKLFF
CDR3nt: TGTGCCTGGAGTGGGGAGACAGGGGCTAATGAAAAACTGTTTTTT

j_gene: TRBJ1-6
d_gene: NA
v_gene: TRBV5-6
abundance: few
CDR3aa: CASSYKEVGSPLHF
CDR3nt: TGTGCCAGCAGTTATAAGGAGGTGGGGTCACCCCTCCACTTT

j_gene: TRBJ2-7
d_gene: NA
v_gene: TRBV6-1
abundance: few
CDR3aa: CASRQLTGDEQYF
CDR3nt: TGTGCCAGCAGACAACTGACGGGGGACGAGCAGTACTTC

j_gene: TRBJ2-2
d_gene: NA
v_gene: TRBV11-3
abundance: NA
CDR3aa: CASSFSNTGELFF
CDR3nt: TGTGCCAGCAGCTTTTCAAACACCGGGGAGCTGTTTTTT

j_gene: TRBJ1-2
d_gene: TRBD1
v_gene: TRBV7-9
abundance: NA
CDR3aa: CASSPRDSRYGYTF
CDR3nt: TGTGCCAGCAGCCCTAGGGACAGTCGCTATGGCTACACCTTC

j_gene: TRBJ2-4
d_gene: NA
v_gene: TRBV7-2
abundance: NA
CDR3aa: CASSLVRGSAKNIQYF
CDR3nt: TGTGCCAGCAGCTTAGTCAGAGGGTCAGCCAAAAACATTCAGTACTTC

j_gene: TRBJ1-1
d_gene: NA
v_gene: TRBV10-3
abundance: few
CDR3aa: CAISPAGGENTEAFF
CDR3nt: TGTGCCATCAGTCCCGCGGGGGGAGAGAACACTGAAGCTTTCTTT

j_gene: TRBJ2-1
d_gene: TRBD2
v_gene: TRBV28
abundance: NA
CDR3aa: CASSTIARGGARNEQFF
CDR3nt: TGTGCCAGCAGTACAATCGCCCGCGGGGGGGCCAGGAATGAGCAGTTCTTC

j_gene: TRBJ1-1
d_gene: NA
v_gene: TRBV2
abundance: few
CDR3aa: CASSDQGRDTEAFF
CDR3nt: TGTGCCAGCAGTGATCAAGGGAGGGACACTGAAGCTTTCTTT

j_gene: TRBJ2-3
d_gene: TRBD1
v_gene: TRBV11-2
abundance: NA
CDR3aa: CASSLGQGQYF
CDR3nt: TGTGCCAGCAGCCTTGGACAGGGCCAGTATTTT

j_gene: TRBJ2-3
d_gene: NA
v_gene: TRBV6-4
abundance: few
CDR3aa: CASSDSGEGSTDTQYF
CDR3nt: TGTGCCAGCAGTGACTCGGGAGAGGGGAGCACAGATACGCAGTATTTT

j_gene: TRBJ2-5
d_gene: TRBD2
v_gene: TRBV7-2
abundance: NA
CDR3aa: CASSFDSSGGAETQYF
CDR3nt: TGTGCCAGCAGCTTTGACTCTAGCGGGGGGGCGGAGACCCAGTACTTC

j_gene: TRBJ1-2
d_gene: TRBD1
v_gene: TRBV19
abundance: few
CDR3aa: CASSYRDSYGYTF
CDR3nt: TGTGCCAGTAGTTATCGGGACAGCTATGGCTACACCTTC